These T cell receptor beta chains were read from a single sample in a study of shared clonotypes between healthy human individuals. Profiled with immunoSEQ multiplex PCR; TCRdb holds only in-frame clones, not every one. This table holds about 1 million clones, around four fifths found once. What was sequenced was memory CD4+ T cells sorted from blood. These receptors were collected from a man between 18 and 29 years old in good health. Each CDR3 is given with its conserved first and last residue. The size field is filled for only some rows; it gives once, few, many or a size class.

j_call,v_call,clone_size,cdr3_aa
TRBJ1-1,TRBV15,many,CATSRRNTEAFF
TRBJ1-2,TRBV10-3,.,CAISEFGRGSGYTF
TRBJ2-3,TRBV5-1,.,CASSLGRGSDTQYF
TRBJ2-3,TRBV5-1,.,CASRLGAPSTDTQYF
TRBJ2-1,TRBV7-2,.,CASFRVRLTHNEQFF
TRBJ1-2,TRBV5-4,once,CASSLVQKANYGYTF
TRBJ2-3,TRBV7-3,.,CASSQQAGPDTQYF
TRBJ2-3,TRBV5-6,.,CASSLFSADTQYF
TRBJ2-1,TRBV7-9,.,CASSPHGAAIYNEQFF
TRBJ1-2,TRBV2,.,CASSEIVRGNGYTF
TRBJ2-5,TRBV5-4,.,CASSLAPGQEEETQYF
TRBJ1-1,TRBV5-8,once,CASSLNRNTEAFF
TRBJ1-1,TRBV5-1,.,CASSSVRGRTEAFF
TRBJ1-3,TRBV7-9,.,CASSLGLTSGNTIYF
TRBJ1-6,TRBV5-4,.,CASSLDRFNNSPLHF
TRBJ2-3,TRBV6-5,.,CASSFDTTDTQYF
TRBJ2-7,TRBV28,.,CASSQISLLGSYEQYF
TRBJ2-6,TRBV2,.,CASTRVTTGVSGANVLTF
TRBJ1-3,TRBV5-1,.,CASSLDSASGNTIYF
TRBJ1-1,TRBV10-1,.,CASAPRGNTEAFF
TRBJ2-2,TRBV28,.,CASSLRRLVLNTGELFF
TRBJ1-1,TRBV5-1,.,CASRSTGGNTEAFF
TRBJ1-5,TRBV4-1,.,CASSQDRARGLVQPQHF
TRBJ2-3,TRBV7-2,.,CASSLAGGWGTDTQYF
TRBJ2-3,TRBV5-1,.,CASSLVAGGPDTQYF
TRBJ2-2,TRBV5-8,.,CASSLEFSSGELFF
TRBJ2-1,TRBV2,.,CASSEQGNNEQFF
TRBJ1-1,TRBV15,.,CATSITYQNTEAFF
TRBJ2-3,TRBV27,.,CASSLGTKGGTDTQYF
TRBJ2-7,TRBV5-1,.,CASSLGPTFEQYF
TRBJ1-6,TRBV18,.,CASSAAVPSSYNSPLHF
TRBJ2-1,TRBV4-1,.,CASSRPGLAYNEQFF
TRBJ1-3,TRBV12-5,.,CASGLSRAHSGNTIYF
TRBJ2-3,TRBV27,.,CASSLWGTDTQYF
TRBJ1-5,TRBV19,once,CASIGATRQPQHF
TRBJ1-2,TRBV5-4,once,CASSLEVTAYGYTF
TRBJ2-1,TRBV7-8,.,CASSLGAPAYNEQFF
TRBJ1-4,TRBV27,once,CASSRTGGAEKLFF
TRBJ1-5,TRBV21-1,few,CASRLTDIQRSNQPQHF
TRBJ1-1,TRBV5-1,.,CASREPGQNTEAFF
TRBJ1-2,TRBV27,.,CASSPIPCTF
TRBJ2-4,TRBV10-2,.,CASRRDREIQYF
TRBJ2-7,TRBV28,.,CASSWTGGEQYF
TRBJ2-3,TRBV10-1,.,CASSDAGFGTDTQYF
TRBJ2-2,TRBV9,.,CASSVGPTANTGELFF
TRBJ2-4,TRBV6-6,.,CASRGGARNIQYF